The sequence of this TCR beta chain was determined in a study of response to subunit inactivated influenza vaccine. TCRdb passed the RT-PCR reads through MiXCR, listing each CDR3 protein once. The sample lists more than 450,000 distinct CDR3 sequences, approximately 7.7% occurring once. The CDR3 runs to 17 residues. Germline CDR1 LGHNA, CDR2 YSLEER. Trimming took 2 bases from V and 5 from J; bases not matched to a gene: 12. This clonotype has only a few counts. The sequence came from a man aged 45-69 years who received an inactivated influenza vaccine. The chain links TRBV4-3 to TRBJ2-3; 8 bases match TRBD2. The sequenced sample was PBMCs from blood, obtained roughly 24 months after vaccination. The CDR3 coding sequence is TGCGCCAGCAGCCAATATTTTAGCGGGGCCAATAGAGATACGCAGTATTTT. Protein product: CASSQYFSGANRDTQYF.